Listed below are T cell receptor beta chains from one sample, sequenced in a study of early T cells in non-severe SARS-CoV-2 infection. Via MiXCR, TCRdb re-called the 5' RACE reads, giving one row per CDR3 protein. The sample includes about 76,000 distinct CDR3 sequences, roughly 12% of them seen just once. The sequenced sample was whole blood. The receptors were sampled from an adult who was a healthcare worker with PCR-confirmed SARS-CoV-2 infection or an uninfected control (not recorded which). Both conserved end residues are part of each CDR3. The order of the fields is clone size, J gene, D gene, CDR3 length, V gene, CDR3 protein, CDR3 DNA. D genes are given only for firm matches. Rows may omit the clone size; those that give it use once, few, many or a size class.

few | TRBJ1-1 | NA | 15 | TRBV30 | CAWSVRGAVGTEAFF | TGTGCCTGGAGTGTAAGGGGGGCAGTCGGAACTGAAGCTTTCTTT
NA | TRBJ2-7 | TRBD2 | 16 | TRBV20-1 | CSARGLAGGLSYEQYF | TGCAGTGCTAGAGGACTAGCGGGAGGGCTGTCCTACGAGCAGTACTTC
NA | TRBJ2-5 | NA | 13 | TRBV29-1 | CSVERTSQETQYF | TGCAGCGTTGAGCGGACAAGCCAAGAGACCCAGTACTTC
NA | TRBJ2-1 | TRBD2 | 15 | TRBV29-1 | CSVESGTDSYNEQFF | TGCAGCGTTGAGAGCGGGACGGACTCCTACAATGAGCAGTTCTTC
few | TRBJ1-2 | NA | 15 | TRBV2 | CASSVDSLANYGYTF | TGTGCCAGCAGTGTCGACAGCTTAGCTAACTATGGCTACACCTTC
NA | TRBJ2-1 | TRBD2 | 15 | TRBV12-3/TRBV12-4 | CASSERSGLSNEQFF | TGTGCCAGCAGTGAGAGGTCGGGACTATCCAATGAGCAGTTCTTC
few | TRBJ2-5 | NA | 14 | TRBV3-1 | CASSQYGEEETQYF | TGTGCCAGCAGCCAATACGGGGAAGAGGAGACCCAGTACTTC
few | TRBJ2-1 | NA | 12 | TRBV14 | CASSQDWDEQFF | TGTGCCAGCAGCCAAGATTGGGATGAGCAGTTCTTC
NA | TRBJ2-1 | NA | 14 | TRBV6-6 | CASSTPGSYNEQFF | TGTGCCAGCAGTACGCCGGGATCATACAATGAGCAGTTCTTC
NA | TRBJ2-3 | TRBD2 | 15 | TRBV28 | CASSFAGGRADTQYF | TGTGCCAGCAGTTTCGCGGGAGGGCGCGCAGATACGCAGTATTTT
NA | TRBJ2-5 | TRBD1 | 13 | TRBV20-1 | CSARRQGAETQYF | TGCAGTGCTAGGAGACAGGGTGCAGAGACCCAGTACTTC
few | TRBJ1-2 | NA | 15 | TRBV7-3 | CASSLTPGPGYGYTF | TGTGCCAGCAGCTTAACTCCAGGCCCGGGGTATGGCTACACCTTC
NA | TRBJ2-7 | TRBD1 | 14 | TRBV29-1 | CSVERGTVIYEQYF | TGCAGCGTTGAACGTGGGACAGTGATTTACGAGCAGTACTTC
NA | TRBJ1-5 | TRBD1 | 16 | TRBV18 | CASSPQQGGGGQPQHF | TGTGCCAGCTCACCCCAGCAAGGGGGCGGGGGTCAGCCCCAGCATTTT
NA | TRBJ1-2 | TRBD1 | 15 | TRBV18 | CASSPLLRDSSGYTF | TGTGCCAGCTCACCACTCCTCCGGGACAGCTCTGGCTACACCTTC
few | TRBJ1-2 | NA | 13 | TRBV29-1 | CSVEGQGKDGYTF | TGCAGCGTTGAGGGGCAGGGGAAGGATGGCTACACCTTC
NA | TRBJ2-2 | TRBD1 | 18 | TRBV11-2 | CASSPTLDRASNTGELFF | TGTGCCAGCAGCCCGACCCTGGACAGGGCATCGAACACCGGGGAGCTGTTTTTT
many | TRBJ2-3 | NA | 14 | TRBV5-1 | CASSLQGRVDTQYF | TGCGCCAGCAGCTTGCAGGGTCGCGTAGATACGCAGTATTTT
few | TRBJ2-1 | NA | 15 | TRBV19 | CASSNRDPKPNEQFF | TGTGCCAGTAGTAACCGGGACCCTAAACCCAATGAGCAGTTCTTC
few | TRBJ2-1 | NA | 13 | TRBV29-1 | CSVDPDRYNEQFF | TGCAGCGTTGACCCCGACAGATACAATGAGCAGTTCTTC
NA | TRBJ2-1 | NA | 14 | TRBV9 | CASSVVGERDEQFF | TGTGCCAGCAGCGTAGTGGGAGAACGGGATGAGCAGTTCTTC
NA | TRBJ2-7 | TRBD2 | 16 | TRBV5-8 | CASSSWTSGSLYEQYF | TGTGCCAGCAGCTCTTGGACTAGCGGGAGTCTTTACGAGCAGTACTTC
once | TRBJ2-3 | TRBD2 | 17 | TRBV4-1 | CASSHLTSGRDTDTQYF | TGCGCCAGCAGCCACCTTACTAGCGGGAGGGACACAGATACGCAGTATTTT
NA | TRBJ1-5 | NA | 13 | TRBV20-1 | CSARLSDNQPQHF | TGCAGTGCTAGATTAAGTGACAATCAGCCCCAGCATTTT
once | TRBJ2-7 | NA | 14 | TRBV3-1 | CASSQDPRRAEQYF | TGTGCCAGCAGCCAAGATCCCCGCCGAGCAGAGCAGTACTTC
NA | TRBJ2-4 | NA | 16 | TRBV20-1 | CSARDSGASGKNIQYF | TGCAGTGCTAGAGATTCGGGGGCGAGCGGGAAAAACATTCAGTACTTC
many | TRBJ2-1 | NA | 14 | TRBV6-2/TRBV6-3 | CASSYRLTISEQFF | TGTGCCAGCAGTTACAGATTAACGATTAGTGAGCAGTTCTTC